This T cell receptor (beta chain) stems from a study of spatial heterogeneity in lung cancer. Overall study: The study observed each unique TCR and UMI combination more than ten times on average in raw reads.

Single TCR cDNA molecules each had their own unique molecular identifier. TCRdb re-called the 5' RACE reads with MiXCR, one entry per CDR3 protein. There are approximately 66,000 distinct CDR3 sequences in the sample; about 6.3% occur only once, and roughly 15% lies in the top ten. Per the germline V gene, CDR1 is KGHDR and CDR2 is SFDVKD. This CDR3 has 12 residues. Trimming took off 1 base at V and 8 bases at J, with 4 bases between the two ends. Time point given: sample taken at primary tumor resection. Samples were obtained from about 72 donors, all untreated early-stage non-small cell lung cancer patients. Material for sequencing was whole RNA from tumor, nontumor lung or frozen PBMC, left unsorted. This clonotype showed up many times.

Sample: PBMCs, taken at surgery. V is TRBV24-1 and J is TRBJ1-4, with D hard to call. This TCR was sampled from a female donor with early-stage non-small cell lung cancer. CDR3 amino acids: CATSDFTEKLFF. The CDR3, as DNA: TGTGCCACCAGTGATTTTACGGAAAAACTGTTTTTT.